This entry features one T cell receptor beta chain sequence. Its antigen is not known. CDR1 and CDR2 (germline): MNHNS, SASEGT. V was shortened by 6 bases and J by 0 bases, with 6 bases between the two germline ends. This CDR3 is built from 12 residues. This sample stems from a study of long-term antiretroviral therapy in people with HIV. Points from the study as a whole: In samples taken after ART, diversity increased but remained below transplant donor control levels.

The libraries were made with immunoSEQ v3.0 at survey level. For each individual sample, sequencing targeted about 35,000-55,000 T-cell genomes. TCRdb keeps only in-frame clones here, not all; method: immunoSEQ multiplex PCR. The sample lists approximately 23,000 clones, 86% occurring once. The sequenced sample was unsorted PBMCs, obtained approximately 2.7 years after starting antiretroviral therapy. The receptor was derived from a man aged 35-49 years with HIV. The chain employs TRBV6-1 and TRBJ2-7; D call uncertain. This CDR3 is CASSTNSYEQYF. The CDR3 bases are TGTGCCAGCAGCACTAACTCCTACGAGCAGTACTTC.